The 30 T cell receptor beta chains presented below share a single source sample, sequenced in a study of shared clonotypes between healthy human individuals (dated by TCRdb to 2019 to 2021). Library preparation employed the immunoSEQ multiplex PCR assay. The table comes from immuneACCESS by way of TCRdb, which keeps in-frame sequences with V and J called. Part of the clones is missing from these tables; in studies checked, under half for an unresolved V gene and the rest for unknown reasons. The sample has roughly 700,000 clones on record, about 74% of them singletons. The biggest ten clones account for approximately 1.7% of the sample. Sequencing input: memory CD4+ T cells sorted from blood. In the paper's terms, the cell subset or site label means: CD45RA-negative fraction. The source is a woman younger than 45 in good health.

The V call is TRBV2, the J call TRBJ2-1, with TRBD2 matching over 12 bases. This CDR3 has 15 amino acids. V shed 5 bases and J 2 bases; nucleotides not matched to a gene: 1. CDR1 is SNHLY and CDR2 is FYNNEI in the germline V gene. The CDR3 DNA reads TGTGCCAGCAGTACTAGCGGGAGGACCTACAATGAGCAGTTCTTC. It translates to CASSTSGRTYNEQFF.

The rearrangement joins TRBV19 to TRBJ2-2; TRBD1 matches 10 bases. This CDR3 is 16 amino acids long. The J segment lost 4 bases and the V segment lost 6 bases, leaving 8 bases of the junction unmatched. The V gene's germline CDR1 is LNHDA and CDR2 SQIVND (reference sequence). CDR3 sequence reads: CASSIRDRGFTGELFF. The CDR3 coding sequence is TGTGCCAGTAGCATTAGGGACAGGGGTTTCACCGGGGAGCTGTTTTTT.

For this clone: One end of the junction varies from germline; a read error may be responsible. The V and J genes are TRBV11-2 and TRBJ2-3, with a weak D call TRBD1 (5 bases). Germline assignment: CDR1 SGHAT and CDR2 FQNNGV. This CDR3 spans 13 amino acids. Here the CDR3 reads CASSLTQDTETNF. The DNA for the CDR3 is TGTGCCAGCAGCTTAACCCAGGACACCGAAACAAACTTC.

The sample holds a few counts of this clone. This chain uses TRBV5-1 with TRBJ1-1; 7 bases are a match to TRBD1. The CDR3 has 15 amino acids. Germline CDR1 and CDR2: SGHRS and YFSETQ. Trimming at V came to 0 bases and at J to 3 bases, leaving 5 bases not matched to a gene. The CDR3 is CASSLGWDSHTEAFF. The CDR3 DNA follows: TGCGCCAGCAGCTTGGGGTGGGACAGTCACACTGAAGCTTTCTTT.

The gene calls are TRBV28 and TRBJ2-4, with 14 positions matching TRBD2. V shed 3 bases, J shed 9 bases, and the junction held 22 bases outside the gene matches. CDR3 length: 21 residues. The germline CDR1 and CDR2 sequences are MDHEN and SYDVKM. The CDR3 loop reads CASSFSGTSGRRRRFVGIQYF. The CDR3 DNA reads TGTGCCAGCAGTTTCTCCGGGACTAGCGGGAGAAGGAGGCGATTTGTTGGCATTCAGTACTTC.

The chain has TRBV9 and TRBJ1-5; the match to TRBD1 covers 8 bases. The CDR3 is made up of 13 amino acids. The V gene end was trimmed by 4 bases and the J gene end by 9 bases; junction bases not matched to a gene: 6. The V gene's germline CDR1 is SGDLS and CDR2 YYNGEE. As DNA, the CDR3 is TGTGCCAGCAGCTACAGGACAGGGAGGCCCCAGCATTTT. As protein: CASSYRTGRPQHF.

The chain joins TRBV11-2 to TRBJ2-1, with 9 nucleotides matching TRBD2. CDR1 SGHAT and CDR2 FQNNGV come from the germline V gene. The CDR3 sequence is 16 residues long. The ends lost 3 bases at V and 4 bases at J; junction bases unmatched: 7. CDR3 amino acids: CASSLVAGALYNEQFF. The CDR3 region has the DNA TGTGCCAGCAGCTTGGTAGCGGGGGCCCTATACAATGAGCAGTTCTTC.

CDR3 DNA sequence: TGTGCCAGCAGCTTAGATGACCGGGCGTCCGGGGAGCTGTTTTTT. It codes for CASSLDDRASGELFF. The chain carries TRBV11-3 and TRBJ2-2; D is undetermined. Looked up from germline, CDR1 is SGHNT and CDR2 is YENEEA. V lost 0 bases to trimming and J lost 6 bases, with 11 bases between them. This CDR3 has 15 residues.

Ten or more counts support this clone. The chain uses TRBV5-1 and TRBJ2-1, with TRBD2 identical over 14 bases. CDR3 size: 14 residues. Germline values: CDR1 SGHRS, CDR2 YFSETQ. The ends lost 5 bases at V and 8 bases at J; junction bases unmatched: 3. The DNA for the CDR3 is TGCGCCAGCAGGGGGACTAGCGGGAGAGATGAGCAGTTCTTC. Protein: CASRGTSGRDEQFF.

The V gene is TRBV2, the J gene TRBJ1-5, with D possibly TRBD1 on 6 matching bases. This CDR3 has 14 amino acids. The germline V gene encodes CDR1 SNHLY and CDR2 FYNNEI. Trimming left V 3 bases short and J 3 bases short, with 9 bases between. Here the CDR3 DNA reads TGTGCCAGCAGTGAGGGGGACATCAATCAGCCCCAGCATTTT. Translated, it gives CASSEGDINQPQHF.

The chain couples TRBV27 to TRBJ2-7, with a tentative D call TRBD2 (5 bases). The CDR3 sequence is 15 residues long. Trimming left V 3 bases short and J 3 bases short, with 15 bases between. Germline V lookup: CDR1 MNHEY, CDR2 SMNVEV (reference sequence). The chain's CDR3 is CASSFRTGKNYEQYF. The CDR3 DNA sequence: TGTGCCAGCAGTTTCCGAACGGGAAAGAACTACGAGCAGTACTTC.

The chain has TRBV28 and TRBJ1-2, with unresolved D. Trimming left V 3 bases short and J 2 bases short, with 7 bases between. Per germline, CDR1 MDHEN and CDR2 SYDVKM. The length of the CDR3 is 13 residues. CDR3 residues: CASSLVTNYGYTF. As DNA, the CDR3 is TGTGCCAGCAGTTTGGTCACGAACTATGGCTACACCTTC.

The rearrangement links TRBV19 to TRBJ2-5; D is possibly TRBD1 or TRBD2 (5 bases each). Trimming took off 5 bases at V and 4 bases at J, with 17 bases between the two ends. The CDR3 is made up of 15 amino acids. Germline values: CDR1 LNHDA, CDR2 SQIVND (reference sequence). Here the CDR3 DNA reads TGTGCCAGTAGTCCACCGGGACCTCTGGGAGAGACCCAGTACTTC. Protein product: CASSPPGPLGETQYF.

This clone was recorded once. This chain joins TRBV27 and TRBJ2-7; no clear D. CDR1 and CDR2 from the germline V gene are MNHEY and SMNVEV (reference sequence). Between the trimmed V and J ends, which lost 6 bases and 2 bases, there was a span of 17 bases. The CDR3 sequence is 15 residues long. CDR3 coding DNA: TGTGCCAGCAGATCCTCCCCGGCTCATCCCTACGAGCAGTACTTC. It specifies CASRSSPAHPYEQYF.

This chain links TRBV15 with TRBJ1-5; 11 bases agree with TRBD1. Germline-derived CDR1 and CDR2 are LNHNV and YYDKDF (reference sequence). This CDR3 comprises 16 residues. Trimming took 6 bases from V and 8 from J; bases not matched to a gene: 12. The CDR3 DNA reads TGTGCCACCAGTCCAGGACAGGGGGCGCGAATGGAGCCCCAGCATTTT. Protein sequence: CATSPGQGARMEPQHF. Variable domain in full (rest from reference TRBV15 and TRBJ1-5): DAMVIQNPRYQVTQFGKPVTLSCSQTLNHNVMYWYQQKSSQAPKLLFHYYDKDFNNEADTPDNFQSRRPNTSFCFLDIRSPGLGDTAMYLCATSPGQGARMEPQHFGDGTRLSIL.

This clone was picked up a small number of times. Germline and junction disagree at one end, which may indicate a read error. V usage is TRBV25-1 and J usage is TRBJ1-1; a weak D match, TRBD1 (5 bases). Germline V lookup: CDR1 MGHDK, CDR2 SYGVNS. This CDR3 has 8 amino acids. CDR3 DNA sequence: TGTGCCAGCACGTCAGGGTCCTTT. This gives the protein CASTSGSF.

The V gene is TRBV7-3, the J gene TRBJ2-2, with TRBD2 matching over 7 bases. This CDR3 has 17 residues. The germline gives CDR1 SGHTA, CDR2 FQGTGA. The V and J ends lost 4 bases and 2 bases, in that order; junction bases with no gene match: 10. The CDR3 DNA sequence: TGTGCCAGCAGCTCATGGGTCCGGGACTACAACACCGGGGAGCTGTTTTTT. Protein product: CASSSWVRDYNTGELFF.

The chain is built from TRBV6-5 and TRBJ1-2, with D possibly matching TRBD1 (5 bases). Trimming removed 8 bases at V and 2 bases at J, with 9 bases between. The CDR3 totals 12 residues. Germline V gene sequence: CDR1 MNHEY, CDR2 SVGAGI. The DNA for the CDR3 is TGTGCCAGCCGGGGGTCGAACTATGGCTACACCTTC. Its protein product is CASRGSNYGYTF.

This sequence joins TRBV28 and TRBJ2-7; TRBD1 matches 7 bases. This CDR3 is 13 amino acids long. Germline V gene sequence: CDR1 MDHEN, CDR2 SYDVKM. Trimming took 4 bases from V and 4 from J; bases not matched to a gene: 4. In nucleotides, the CDR3 is TGTGCCAGCAGTTCGGGACAGCAATACGAGCAGTACTTC. This translates into CASSSGQQYEQYF.

The chain employs TRBV5-1 and TRBJ2-3; 7 positions match TRBD1. Germline-derived CDR1 and CDR2 are SGHRS and YFSETQ. CDR3 length: 14 residues. After removal of 4 bases from V and 4 bases from J, the junction contained 6 bases not matched to a gene. CDR3 nucleotides: TGCGCCAGCAGCCCTCCAACAGGGGCAGATACGCAGTATTTT. Its protein is CASSPPTGADTQYF.

This sequence joins TRBV27 and TRBJ2-3; perhaps TRBD2 as D (5 bases). Trimming stripped 7 bases from V and 2 bases from J, with 19 bases between. This CDR3 comprises 16 residues. From germline, CDR1 is MNHEY and CDR2 SMNVEV (reference sequence). In DNA, the CDR3 is TGTGCCAGCACCCCCGTGGGCGGAGGTCCCACAGATACGCAGTATTTT. This codes for CASTPVGGGPTDTQYF.

This clone was counted only a few times. V gene TRBV28 combines with J gene TRBJ1-2, with a weak D call TRBD1 (6 bases). V was cut by 8 bases and J by 4 bases, with 26 bases left in between. The CDR3 totals 17 residues. Germline CDR1 and CDR2: MDHEN and SYDVKM. The CDR3 region is CASRNNYGGGPGYGYTF. In DNA form, the CDR3 reads TGTGCCAGCCGAAATAACTATGGTGGGGGGCCTGGCTATGGCTACACCTTC.

This chain links TRBV28 with TRBJ2-2, with 8 bases aligning to TRBD2. This CDR3 is built from 14 residues. V lost 7 bases, J lost 5 bases, and 6 bases stayed unmatched. Germline V gives CDR1 MDHEN, CDR2 SYDVKM. The chain's CDR3 is CASKAGGETGELFF. The CDR3 DNA is TGTGCCAGCAAGGCGGGAGGTGAGACCGGGGAGCTGTTTTTT.

Turning to this clone: The sample contains more than one DNA sequence encoding this CDR3. Here the CDR3 reads CASSSTGGSNQPQHF. The CDR3 DNA reads TGTGCCAGCAGTTCGACAGGTGGTAGCAATCAGCCCCAGCATTTT. The rearrangement links TRBV28 to TRBJ1-5; D might be TRBD1 (6 bases). V lost 4 bases and J lost 0, with 10 bases in between. The CDR3 consists of 15 residues. Germline V gives CDR1 MDHEN, CDR2 SYDVKM.

This sequence joins TRBV28 and TRBJ2-7, with TRBD2 matching 8 bases. Per germline, CDR1 MDHEN and CDR2 SYDVKM. V lost 7 bases and J lost 3; bases outside the gene matches: 14. The CDR3 extends over 16 amino acids. The CDR3, as DNA: TGTGCCAGCACCTCCTCGGGAGCGGGAGTCGACTACGAGCAGTACTTC. As protein: CASTSSGAGVDYEQYF. Combining the CDR3 with reference TRBV28 and TRBJ2-7 gives the whole variable domain DVKVTQSSRYLVKRTGEKVFLECVQDMDHENMFWYRQDPGLGLRLIYFSYDVKMKEKGDIPEGYSVSREKKERFSLILESASTNQTSMYLCASTSSGAGVDYEQYFGPGTRLTVT.

This chain connects TRBV10-1 to TRBJ2-7, with D perhaps matching TRBD1 (6 bases). Trimming left V 6 bases short and J 4 bases short, with 13 bases between. The length of the CDR3 is 13 residues. CDR1 WNHNN and CDR2 SYGVQD come from the germline V gene (reference sequence). CDR3 sequence (DNA): TGCGCCAGCAGCCGGGACACAAAATACGAGCAGTACTTC. This sequence encodes CASSRDTKYEQYF.

V is TRBV15 and J is TRBJ2-1; 7 nucleotides align to TRBD2. Germline CDR1 is LNHNV and CDR2 is YYDKDF (reference sequence). Losses at the gene ends were 8 bases for V and 2 bases for J; bases not matched to a gene: 9. This CDR3 contains 15 residues. The CDR3, as DNA: TGTGCCACCGCGAGACTAGCCGACGCCTACAATGAGCAGTTCTTC. It is translated as CATARLADAYNEQFF. Supplemented by reference TRBV15 and TRBJ2-1, the full variable domain reads DAMVIQNPRYQVTQFGKPVTLSCSQTLNHNVMYWYQQKSSQAPKLLFHYYDKDFNNEADTPDNFQSRRPNTSFCFLDIRSPGLGDTAMYLCATARLADAYNEQFFGPGTRLTVL.

This clone was counted once. The chain has TRBV2 and TRBJ1-4; tentatively, D is TRBD1 (5 bases). CDR1 is SNHLY and CDR2 is FYNNEI in the germline V gene. V lost 8 bases and J 4 bases, leaving 14 bases between the germline ends. This CDR3 spans 14 amino acids. The DNA of the CDR3 is TGTGCCAGCGCTACAGGAGGCTTTAATGAAAAACTGTTTTTT. Its protein is CASATGGFNEKLFF.

The CDR3 loop reads CASSIGPLRGRGSEQYF. The CDR3 nucleotides are TGTGCCAGTAGTATCGGCCCGCTTCGCGGGAGGGGTAGCGAGCAGTACTTC. This rearrangement joins TRBV19 to TRBJ2-7; 9 positions match TRBD2. Germline lookup yields CDR1 LNHDA and CDR2 SQIVND (reference sequence). With V trimmed by 3 bases and J by 6 bases, 15 bases remained unmatched. The CDR3 has 17 residues.

The sample holds many counts of this clone. The rearrangement joins TRBV28 to TRBJ1-5, with D hard to call. The CDR3 extends over 15 amino acids. V gave up 7 bases and J gave up 2 bases, with 15 bases separating them. Per the germline V gene, CDR1 is MDHEN and CDR2 is SYDVKM. In DNA, the CDR3 is TGTGCCAGCATATCGTTGTCAGGTGGCAATCAGCCCCAGCATTTT. Protein sequence: CASISLSGGNQPQHF.